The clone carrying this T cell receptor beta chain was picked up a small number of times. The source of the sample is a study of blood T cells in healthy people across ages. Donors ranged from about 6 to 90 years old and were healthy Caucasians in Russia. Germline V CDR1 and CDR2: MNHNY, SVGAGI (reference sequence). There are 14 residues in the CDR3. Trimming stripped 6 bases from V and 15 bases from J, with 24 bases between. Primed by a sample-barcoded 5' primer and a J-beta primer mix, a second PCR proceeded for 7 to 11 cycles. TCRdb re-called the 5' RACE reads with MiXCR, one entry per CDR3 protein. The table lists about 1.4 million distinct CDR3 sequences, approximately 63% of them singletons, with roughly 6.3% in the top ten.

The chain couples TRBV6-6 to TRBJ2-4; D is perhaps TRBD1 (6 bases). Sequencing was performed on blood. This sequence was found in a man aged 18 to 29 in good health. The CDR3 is CASSETGTPTHPYF. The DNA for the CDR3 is TGTGCCAGCAGCGAGACCGGGACACCGACCCATCCGTACTTC.